This entry lists 26 T cell receptor beta chains sequenced from one sample in a study of T-cell reconstitution after alpha-beta-depleted transplantation in children. Unique molecular identifiers tagged the TCRbeta library. TCRdb called the PCR reads again in MiXCR, with one record for every CDR3 protein. The sample lists more than 75,000 distinct CDR3 sequences; about 22% were seen once. The sample in question was PBMCs, obtained before TCRalphabeta/CD19-depleted stem cell transplant. Receptors were obtained from a boy younger than 10 with acute lymphoblastic leukemia, due to receive a stem cell transplant.

In its sample, this clonotype was seen a few times. The V call is TRBV6-5, the J call TRBJ2-1, with D tentatively TRBD1 (5 bases). Germline V gives CDR1 MNHEY, CDR2 SVGAGI. The CDR3 runs to 17 residues. The germline V and J ends were trimmed by 2 bases and 0 bases, with 14 bases remaining between them. CDR3 DNA: TGTGCCAGCAGTTACGGGGCAACAGGTTCCTCCTACAATGAGCAGTTCTTC. Its protein product is CASSYGATGSSYNEQFF.

This sequence joins TRBV25-1 and TRBJ2-1; 9 positions agree with TRBD2. This CDR3 region has 16 residues. With V trimmed by 4 bases and J by 8 bases, 12 bases remained unmatched. CDR1 and CDR2 from the germline V gene are MGHDK and SYGVNS. CDR3 protein: CASSGSRLAEEYEQFF. Here the CDR3 DNA reads TGTGCCAGCAGTGGATCCCGACTAGCGGAGGAGTATGAGCAGTTCTTC.

The V call is TRBV5-5, the J call TRBJ2-1; D is unresolved. Trimming shortened V by 4 bases and J by 4 bases, and 12 bases separated the two germline ends. The CDR3 runs to 14 residues. Germline loops: CDR1 SGHKS, CDR2 YYEKEE (reference sequence). The CDR3 sequence: CASSPMDLYNEQFF. CDR3 in DNA: TGTGCCAGCAGCCCCATGGACCTATACAATGAGCAGTTCTTC. The entire variable domain, with the rest obtained from reference TRBV5-5 and TRBJ2-1, is as follows: DAGVTQSPTHLIKTRGQQVTLRCSPISGHKSVSWYQQVLGQGPQFIFQYYEKEERGRGNFPDRFSARQFPNYSSELNVNALLLGDSALYLCASSPMDLYNEQFFGPGTRLTVL.

V usage is TRBV18 and J usage is TRBJ1-1; D might be TRBD1 (5 bases). Trimming took off 1 base at V and 7 bases at J, with 13 bases between the two ends. Germline V CDR1 and CDR2: KGHSH, LQKENI. This CDR3 spans 14 amino acids. The CDR3 loop reads CASSPRHGGNEAFF. CDR3 in DNA: TGTGCCAGCTCACCACGCCATGGGGGGAATGAAGCTTTCTTT.

This clonotype was counted a few times. This sequence joins TRBV29-1 and TRBJ2-7; possible D gene TRBD2, 7 bases. CDR3 length: 15 residues. V lost 6 bases and J 2 bases, leaving 20 bases between the germline ends. CDR1 and CDR2 (germline): SQVTM, ANQGSEA. The CDR3 is CSVAWGGLVPYEQYF. The CDR3 DNA sequence: TGCAGCGTGGCCTGGGGGGGCCTTGTCCCCTACGAGCAGTACTTC.

The chain has TRBV29-1 and TRBJ2-3, with 8 bases that match TRBD2. The length of the CDR3 is 13 residues. Germline CDR1 and CDR2: SQVTM and ANQGSEA. The CDR3 region is CRATSGGEDTQYF. CDR3 DNA: TGCAGGGCCACTAGCGGAGGTGAAGATACGCAGTATTTT.

The CDR3 spells CASSLSKAGGPSDTQYF. CDR3 nucleotides: TGCGCCAGCAGCCTCAGCAAAGCGGGAGGGCCCTCGGATACGCAGTATTTT. The chain links TRBV4-3 to TRBJ2-3; TRBD2 matches at 10 bases. Germline CDR1 reads LGHNA; CDR2 reads YSLEER. The V segment lost 4 bases and the J segment 6 bases; nucleotides outside the gene matches: 13. The CDR3 sequence is 17 residues long.

The genes are TRBV3-1 and TRBJ2-5, with D tentatively TRBD1 or TRBD2 (5 bases each). Germline CDR1 reads LGHDT; CDR2 reads YNNKEL (reference sequence). Trimming cost V 1 base and J 0 bases, with 12 bases left between them. This CDR3 is 16 amino acids long. CDR3 loop: CASSQGGPTYQETQYF. The CDR3 bases are TGTGCCAGCAGCCAAGGGGGACCAACGTACCAAGAGACCCAGTACTTC.

This sequence joins TRBV24-1 and TRBJ2-1; 8 nucleotides line up with TRBD2. This CDR3 comprises 15 residues. Germline-derived CDR1 and CDR2 are KGHDR and SFDVKD. Germline trimming cut 9 bases from V and 5 bases from J; bases unmatched to any gene: 11. In DNA form, the CDR3 reads TGTGCCACCGTTGGGACTAGTCCAAGGGACAATGAGCAGTTCTTC. It is translated as CATVGTSPRDNEQFF.

The CDR3 region has the DNA TGTGCCAGCTTCCGGGCCTCCCCCTCTTCTGGGGCCAACGTCCTGACTTTC. It codes for CASFRASPSSGANVLTF. The gene calls are TRBV3-1 and TRBJ2-6; D call uncertain. The CDR3 runs 17 residues. The ends were cut back, 8 bases at V and 1 base at J, with 18 bases in the middle. Germline V CDR1 and CDR2: LGHDT, YNNKEL (reference sequence).

This clonotype was observed a handful of times. The chain employs TRBV28 and TRBJ1-2, with TRBD1 identical over 10 bases. Germline CDR1 and CDR2: MDHEN and SYDVKM. V lost 7 bases, J lost 4 bases, and 9 bases stayed unmatched. This CDR3 is built from 15 residues. In nucleotides, the CDR3 is TGTGCCAGCACACAACCTGGGACAGGGGCCTATGGCTACACCTTC. Amino acid sequence: CASTQPGTGAYGYTF.

The V call is TRBV7-2, the J call TRBJ2-1; 12 bases are a match to TRBD2. Germline loops: CDR1 SGHTA, CDR2 FQGNSA. The ends lost 6 bases at V and 0 bases at J; junction bases unmatched: 3. The CDR3 loop spans 16 amino acids. CDR3 DNA sequence: TGTGCCAGCAGACTAGCGGGGGGAAGCTCCTACAATGAGCAGTTCTTC. It encodes CASRLAGGSSYNEQFF.

By sample share, this clonotype is medium-sized (0.01 to 0.1%). The rearrangement joins TRBV4-3 to TRBJ2-1, with TRBD2 matching over 7 bases. This CDR3 region has 16 residues. After removal of 1 base from V and 5 bases from J, the junction contained 8 bases not matched to a gene. Germline values: CDR1 LGHNA, CDR2 YSLEER. This CDR3 is CASSQAVAGVHNEQFF. DNA for the CDR3: TGCGCCAGCAGCCAAGCGGTGGCGGGAGTCCACAATGAGCAGTTCTTC.

This clonotype was observed a few times. This rearrangement joins TRBV9 to TRBJ2-5; TRBD2 matches at 10 bases. The germline gives CDR1 SGDLS, CDR2 YYNGEE. Losses at the gene ends were 0 bases for V and 4 bases for J; bases not matched to a gene: 15. CDR3 length: 19 residues. The CDR3: CASSVGTSGGAGVVETQYF. For the CDR3, the DNA is TGTGCCAGCAGCGTAGGGACTAGCGGAGGGGCCGGGGTGGTAGAGACCCAGTACTTC.

The chain's CDR3 is CASSITRGNSRREQYF. The CDR3 coding sequence is TGCGCCAGCAGCATTACGAGGGGGAATAGTCGCAGAGAGCAGTATTTT. The chain recombines TRBV5-1 with TRBJ2-3; D is possibly TRBD1 (6 bases). The CDR3 contains 16 residues. V lost 4 bases and J 11 bases, leaving 26 bases between the germline ends. Germline assignment: CDR1 SGHRS and CDR2 YFSETQ.

The chain recombines TRBV24-1 with TRBJ2-1, with D perhaps matching TRBD1 or TRBD2 (5 bases each). Trimming took off 6 bases at V and 2 bases at J, with 19 bases between the two ends. CDR1 is KGHDR, CDR2 SFDVKD, per germline. The CDR3 extends over 17 amino acids. This CDR3 reads CATSPKTGTQPYNEQFF. Here the CDR3 DNA reads TGTGCCACCAGTCCCAAAACCGGGACCCAGCCCTACAATGAGCAGTTCTTC.

The chain recombines TRBV4-1 with TRBJ2-1, with a weak D call TRBD2 (7 bases). There are 14 residues in the CDR3. In germline, CDR1 is MGHRA, CDR2 YSYEKL. Trimming removed 3 bases from V and 5 bases from J, with 11 bases in between. CDR3 region: CASSQRGGNNEQFF. Written as DNA, the CDR3 is TGCGCCAGCAGCCAGAGGGGGGGAAACAATGAGCAGTTCTTC.

This clonotype has at least ten counts. The CDR3 DNA reads as TGCGCCAGCAGCCAGACTAGCGGGAGGTCGAATGAGCAGTTCTTC. The encoded protein is CASSQTSGRSNEQFF. This sequence joins TRBV5-1 and TRBJ2-1; 13 bases match TRBD2. The CDR3 is 15 amino acids. Germline CDR1 reads SGHRS; CDR2 reads YFSETQ. Losses at the gene ends were 4 bases for V and 7 bases for J; bases not matched to a gene: 5.

The genes are TRBV7-3 and TRBJ2-7; the D is unclear. Germline V gene data show CDR1 as SGHTA and CDR2 as FQGTGA. Between the trimmed V and J ends, which lost 0 bases and 3 bases, there was a span of 6 bases. This CDR3 is built from 13 residues. This CDR3 is CASSLTYGYEQYF. CDR3 coding DNA: TGTGCCAGCAGCTTAACGTACGGCTACGAGCAGTACTTC.

This clonotype was seen a few times. The chain is built from TRBV2 and TRBJ2-1; 8 nucleotides align to TRBD2. The junction had 11 bases not matched to a gene; V was cut back by 9 bases and J by 7 bases. The CDR3 runs 14 residues. Germline V gene data show CDR1 as SNHLY and CDR2 as FYNNEI. CDR3 protein: CASGSGTSRNEQFF. The CDR3 DNA is TGTGCCAGTGGCTCCGGGACTAGTAGGAATGAGCAGTTCTTC.

This clonotype was recorded a few times. This chain connects TRBV4-1 to TRBJ2-3; D unresolved. V lost 5 bases, J lost 2 bases, and 11 bases lay in between. Germline V gives CDR1 MGHRA, CDR2 YSYEKL. The CDR3 sequence is 14 residues long. CDR3 in amino acids: CASSTGRDTDTQYF. For the CDR3, the DNA is TGCGCCAGCAGCACCGGACGCGACACAGATACGCAGTATTTT.

The chain carries TRBV5-1 and TRBJ1-1, with TRBD1 identical over 8 bases. The V gene's germline CDR1 is SGHRS and CDR2 YFSETQ. The V segment lost 2 bases and the J segment 1 base; nucleotides outside the gene matches: 1. CDR3 length: 14 amino acids. The CDR3: CASSLQGGNTEAFF. Here the CDR3 DNA reads TGCGCCAGCAGCTTACAGGGGGGGAACACTGAAGCTTTCTTT.

The chain is built from TRBV6-2 or TRBV6-3 and TRBJ2-7; TRBD2 might be the D (6 bases). The V and J ends lost 4 bases and 7 bases respectively, with 11 bases between them. CDR3 size: 12 residues. Germline CDR1 and CDR2: MNHEY and SVGEGT. Written as DNA, the CDR3 is TGTGCCAGCAGTTCGGCTAGCGATGAGCAGTACTTC. This translates into CASSSASDEQYF.

The chain is built from TRBV7-8 and TRBJ2-1; 8 nucleotides line up with TRBD2. The trim removed 1 base at V and 6 bases at J, leaving 8 bases unmatched. Per germline, CDR1 SGHVS and CDR2 FQNEAQ. CDR3 length: 16 residues. This CDR3 reads CASSLDEGLVPNEQFF. The CDR3 DNA sequence: TGTGCCAGCAGCTTAGATGAGGGACTAGTCCCCAATGAGCAGTTCTTC.

This chain joins TRBV16 and TRBJ1-5, with D perhaps TRBD1 (6 bases). The CDR3 totals 15 residues. With 0 bases removed from V and 6 bases from J, the gap between germline ends came to 12 bases. CDR1 is KGHSY and CDR2 is FQNENV in the germline V gene. The CDR3 DNA sequence: TGTGCCAGCAGCCAATCTACGGCAGGGGTTCAGCCCCAGCATTTT. This sequence encodes CASSQSTAGVQPQHF.

This sequence joins TRBV6-2 or TRBV6-3 and TRBJ2-5; 8 nucleotides match TRBD2. This CDR3 spans 17 amino acids. Germline assignment: CDR1 MNHEY and CDR2 SVGEGT. V shed 4 bases and J 1 base; nucleotides not matched to a gene: 11. The CDR3 here is CASSSGPGLVGQETQYF. Here the CDR3 DNA reads TGTGCCAGCAGTTCCGGCCCGGGACTAGTCGGCCAAGAGACCCAGTACTTC.